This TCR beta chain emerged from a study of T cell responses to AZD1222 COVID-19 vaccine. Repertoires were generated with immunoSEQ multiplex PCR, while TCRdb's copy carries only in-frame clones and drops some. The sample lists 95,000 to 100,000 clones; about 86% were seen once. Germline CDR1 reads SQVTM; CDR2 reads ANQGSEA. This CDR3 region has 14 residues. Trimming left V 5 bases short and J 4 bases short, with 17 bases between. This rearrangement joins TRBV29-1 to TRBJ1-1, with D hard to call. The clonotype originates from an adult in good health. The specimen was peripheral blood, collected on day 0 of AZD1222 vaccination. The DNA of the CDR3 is TGCAGCGTTATTCCGGGGAGCTCGAGCACTGAAGCTTTCTTT. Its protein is CSVIPGSSSTEAFF.